Given below is one T cell receptor beta chain in context. Its antigen remains unidentified. The data are from a study of T-cell reconstitution after alpha-beta-depleted transplantation in children. Preparation of the TCRbeta library involved a method that used unique molecular identifiers. TCRdb recomputed calls from the PCR reads with MiXCR, one row per CDR3 protein. Of 300,000 to 350,000 distinct CDR3 sequences listed, roughly 25% were seen once; the top ten hold around 9.9%. Regarding the study as a whole: Roughly two months post-transplant, alpha-beta T cells reportedly originated from several hundred graft clones that had expanded. By one year post-transplant, T-cell counts and diversity largely arose from T cells that were newly produced.

Germline V CDR1 and CDR2: SGHAT, FQNNGV. The CDR3 length is 15 residues. After removal of 0 bases from V and 4 bases from J, the junction contained 5 bases not matched to a gene. The sequences come from PBMCs, mostly from graft donor cells, collected 180 days after TCRalphabeta/CD19-depleted stem cell transplant. The chain links TRBV11-2 to TRBJ2-7; 8 bases fit TRBD2. The TCR was taken from a male patient younger than 18 who had a stem cell transplant for acute lymphoblastic leukemia, so the T cells may come from the graft donor. The CDR3 spells CASSLEPAGVYEQYF. The CDR3 DNA reads TGTGCCAGCAGCTTAGAACCAGCGGGAGTGTACGAGCAGTACTTC.